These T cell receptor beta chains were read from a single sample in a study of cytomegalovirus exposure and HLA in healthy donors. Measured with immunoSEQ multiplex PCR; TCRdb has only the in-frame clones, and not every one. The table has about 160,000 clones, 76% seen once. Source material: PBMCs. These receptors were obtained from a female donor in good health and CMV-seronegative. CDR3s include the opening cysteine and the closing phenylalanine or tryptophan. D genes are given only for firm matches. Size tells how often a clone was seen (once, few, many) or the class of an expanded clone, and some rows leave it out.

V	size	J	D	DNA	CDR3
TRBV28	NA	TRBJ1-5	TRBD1	TGTGCCAGCAGCCAACGGACAGGCCAAAATCAGCCCCAGCATTTT	CASSQRTGQNQPQHF
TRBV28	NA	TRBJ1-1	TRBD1	TGTGCCAGCAGTAACAGGGGGGGAGCTTTCTTT	CASSNRGGAFF
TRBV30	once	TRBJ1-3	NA	TGTGCCTACGACGCGGGGGTGGGAAACACCATATATTTT	CAYDAGVGNTIYF
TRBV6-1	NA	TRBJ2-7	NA	TGTGCCAGCAGTGATAAGGGGTCAGCCTACGAGCAGTACTTC	CASSDKGSAYEQYF
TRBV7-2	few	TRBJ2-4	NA	TGTGCCAGCACCGACAATTCCGGCAAAAACATTCAGTACTTC	CASTDNSGKNIQYF
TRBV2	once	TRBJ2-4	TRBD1	TGTGCCAGCAGTTCGGGACAGAATAAAAACATTCAGTACTTC	CASSSGQNKNIQYF
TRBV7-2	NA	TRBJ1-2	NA	TGTGCCAGCAGCTTAGCCCGGACAGCAGGTGGCTACACCTTC	CASSLARTAGGYTF
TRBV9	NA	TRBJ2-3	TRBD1	TGTGCCAGCAGCCCCGGAACGGGACAGGGGATGACAGATACGCAGTATTTT	CASSPGTGQGMTDTQYF
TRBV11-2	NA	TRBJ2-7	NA	TGTGCCAGCAGCTTAGGCTCCCTCGTGCGCGAGCAGTACTTC	CASSLGSLVREQYF
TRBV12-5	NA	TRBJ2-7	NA	TGTGCTAGTGGTTTGGGAGCGGGCGAGCAGTACTTC	CASGLGAGEQYF
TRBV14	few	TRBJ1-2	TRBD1	TGTGCCAGCAGCACCCTCGGACAGGGGGCTCGCTACACCTTC	CASSTLGQGARYTF
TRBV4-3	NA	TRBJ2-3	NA	TGCGCCAGCAGCCAAGATCTCCTCACAGATACGCAGTATTTT	CASSQDLLTDTQYF
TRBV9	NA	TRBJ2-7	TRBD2	TGTGCCAGCAGCGTAGCCGGGACTAGCGTAGGCGAGCAGTACTTC	CASSVAGTSVGEQYF
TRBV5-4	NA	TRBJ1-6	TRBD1	TGTGCCAGCAGCTCTGACAGGGTTGACAATTCACCCCTCCACTTT	CASSSDRVDNSPLHF
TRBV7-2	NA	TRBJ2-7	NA	TGTGCCAGCAGCTCCCCCGGACTGGTGTACGAGCAGTACTTC	CASSSPGLVYEQYF
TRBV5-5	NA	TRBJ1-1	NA	TGTGCCAGCAGCTTGGCAGCGGGCTCTACAACCGGGAACACTGAAGCTTTCTTT	CASSLAAGSTTGNTEAFF
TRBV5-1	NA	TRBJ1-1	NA	TGCGCCAGCAGCTTGGCCACAGGGATGGCTTTCTTT	CASSLATGMAFF